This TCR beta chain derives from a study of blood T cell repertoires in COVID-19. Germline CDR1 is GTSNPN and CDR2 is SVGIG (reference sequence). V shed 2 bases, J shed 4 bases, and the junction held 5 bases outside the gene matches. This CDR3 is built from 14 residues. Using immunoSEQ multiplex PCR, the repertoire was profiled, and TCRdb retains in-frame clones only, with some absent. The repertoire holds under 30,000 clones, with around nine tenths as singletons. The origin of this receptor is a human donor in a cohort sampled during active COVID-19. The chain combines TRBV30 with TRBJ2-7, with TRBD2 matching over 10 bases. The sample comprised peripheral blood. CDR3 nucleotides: TGTGCCTGGAGTCGCCTAGCGGGAGTTTACGAGCAGTACTTC. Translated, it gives CAWSRLAGVYEQYF.